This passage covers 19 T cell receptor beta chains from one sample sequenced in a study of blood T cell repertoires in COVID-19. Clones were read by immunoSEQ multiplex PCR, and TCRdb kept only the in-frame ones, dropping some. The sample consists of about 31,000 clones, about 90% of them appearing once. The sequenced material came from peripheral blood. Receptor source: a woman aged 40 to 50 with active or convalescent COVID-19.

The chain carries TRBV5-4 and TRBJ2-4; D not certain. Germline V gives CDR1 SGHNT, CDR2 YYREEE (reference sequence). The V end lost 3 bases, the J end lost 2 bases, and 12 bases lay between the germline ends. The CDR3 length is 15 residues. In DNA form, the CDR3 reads TGTGCCAGCAGCTCCCTCGAGGAGACCAAAAACATTCAGTACTTC. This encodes CASSSLEETKNIQYF.

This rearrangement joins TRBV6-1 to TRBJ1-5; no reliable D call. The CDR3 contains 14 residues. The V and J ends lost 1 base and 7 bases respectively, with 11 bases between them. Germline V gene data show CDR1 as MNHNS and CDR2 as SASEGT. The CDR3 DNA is TGTGCCAGCAGTGAAGGACCTTCCAGGCAGCCCCAGCATTTT. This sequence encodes CASSEGPSRQPQHF.

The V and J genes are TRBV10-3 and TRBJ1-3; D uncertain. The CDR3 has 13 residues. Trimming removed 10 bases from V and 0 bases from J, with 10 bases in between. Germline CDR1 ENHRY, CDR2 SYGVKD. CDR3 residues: CASTDYSGNTIYF. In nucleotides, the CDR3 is TGTGCCAGCACAGATTACTCTGGAAACACCATATATTTT.

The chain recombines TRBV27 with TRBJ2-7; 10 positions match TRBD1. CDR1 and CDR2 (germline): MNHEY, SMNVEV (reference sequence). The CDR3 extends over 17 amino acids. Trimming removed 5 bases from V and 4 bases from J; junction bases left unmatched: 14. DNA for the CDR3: TGTGCCAGCAGTCAACTAACCGGGACAGGGGTCTGGTACGAGCAGTACTTC. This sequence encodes CASSQLTGTGVWYEQYF.

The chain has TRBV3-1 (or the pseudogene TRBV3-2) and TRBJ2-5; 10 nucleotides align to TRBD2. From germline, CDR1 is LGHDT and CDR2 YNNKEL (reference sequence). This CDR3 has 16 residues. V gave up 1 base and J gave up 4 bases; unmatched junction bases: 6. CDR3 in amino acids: CASSQASGGAGETQYF. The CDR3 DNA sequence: TGTGCCAGCAGCCAAGCCAGCGGGGGGGCTGGAGAGACCCAGTACTTC.

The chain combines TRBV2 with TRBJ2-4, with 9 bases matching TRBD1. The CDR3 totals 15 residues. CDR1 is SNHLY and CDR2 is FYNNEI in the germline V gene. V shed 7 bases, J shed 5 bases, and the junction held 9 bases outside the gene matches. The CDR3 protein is CASILIRTGENIQYF. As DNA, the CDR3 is TGTGCCAGCATCCTGATCCGGACAGGGGAAAACATTCAGTACTTC.

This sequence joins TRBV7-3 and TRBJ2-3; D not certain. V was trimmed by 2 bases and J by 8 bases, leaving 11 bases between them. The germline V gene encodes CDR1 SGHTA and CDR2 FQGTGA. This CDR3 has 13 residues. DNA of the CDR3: TGTGCCAGCAGCTTAGACACCCTTGGTACGCAGTATTTT. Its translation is CASSLDTLGTQYF.

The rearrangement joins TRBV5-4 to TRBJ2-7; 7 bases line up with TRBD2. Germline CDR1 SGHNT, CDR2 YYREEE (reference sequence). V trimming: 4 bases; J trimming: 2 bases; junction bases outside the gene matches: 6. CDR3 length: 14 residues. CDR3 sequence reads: CASSTPGRTYEQYF. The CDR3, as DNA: TGTGCCAGCAGCACGCCCGGGAGGACCTACGAGCAGTACTTC.

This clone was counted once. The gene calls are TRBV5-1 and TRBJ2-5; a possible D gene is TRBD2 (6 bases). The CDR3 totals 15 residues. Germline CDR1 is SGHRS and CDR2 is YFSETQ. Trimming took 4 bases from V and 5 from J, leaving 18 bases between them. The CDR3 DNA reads TGCGCCAGCAGCCCATGGGGGGACTCTGGTGAGACCCAGTACTTC. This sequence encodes CASSPWGDSGETQYF.

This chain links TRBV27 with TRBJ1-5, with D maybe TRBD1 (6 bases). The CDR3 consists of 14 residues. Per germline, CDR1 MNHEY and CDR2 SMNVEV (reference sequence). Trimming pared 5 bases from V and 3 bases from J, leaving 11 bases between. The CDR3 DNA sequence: TGTGCCAGCAGTCCCGACAGGTACAATCAGCCCCAGCATTTT. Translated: CASSPDRYNQPQHF.

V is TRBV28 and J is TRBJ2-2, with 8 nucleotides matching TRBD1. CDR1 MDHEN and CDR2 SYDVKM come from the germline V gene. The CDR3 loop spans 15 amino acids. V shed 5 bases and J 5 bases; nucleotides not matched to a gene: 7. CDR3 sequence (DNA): TGTGCCAGCAGTCCCGGACAGGGCAGGACCGGGGAGCTGTTTTTT. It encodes CASSPGQGRTGELFF. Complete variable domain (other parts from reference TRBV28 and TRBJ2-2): DVKVTQSSRYLVKRTGEKVFLECVQDMDHENMFWYRQDPGLGLRLIYFSYDVKMKEKGDIPEGYSVSREKKERFSLILESASTNQTSMYLCASSPGQGRTGELFFGEGSRLTVL.

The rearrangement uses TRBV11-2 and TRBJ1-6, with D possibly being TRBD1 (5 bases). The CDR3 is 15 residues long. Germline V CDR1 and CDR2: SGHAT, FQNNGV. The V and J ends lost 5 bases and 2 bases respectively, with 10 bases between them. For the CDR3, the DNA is TGTGCCAGCAGCCTCATGACAGCCTATAATTCACCCCTCCACTTT. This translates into CASSLMTAYNSPLHF.

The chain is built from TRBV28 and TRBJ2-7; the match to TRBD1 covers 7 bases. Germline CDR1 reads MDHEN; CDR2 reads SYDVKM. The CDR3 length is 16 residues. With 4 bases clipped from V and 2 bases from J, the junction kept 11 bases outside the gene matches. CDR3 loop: CASSWMGQPQPYEQYF. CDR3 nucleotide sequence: TGTGCCAGCAGTTGGATGGGACAGCCCCAGCCCTACGAGCAGTACTTC.

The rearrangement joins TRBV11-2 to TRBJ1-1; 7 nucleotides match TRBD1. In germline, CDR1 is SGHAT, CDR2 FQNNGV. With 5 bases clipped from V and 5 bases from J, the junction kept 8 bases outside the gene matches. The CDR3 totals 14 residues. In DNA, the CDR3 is TGTGCCAGCAGCACCGACAGGGTAGGGACTGAAGCTTTCTTT. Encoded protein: CASSTDRVGTEAFF. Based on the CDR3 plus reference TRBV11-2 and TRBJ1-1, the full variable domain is EAGVAQSPRYKIIEKRQSVAFWCNPISGHATLYWYQQILGQGPKLLIQFQNNGVVDDSQLPKDRFSAERLKGVDSTLKIQPAKLEDSAVYLCASSTDRVGTEAFFGQGTRLTVV.

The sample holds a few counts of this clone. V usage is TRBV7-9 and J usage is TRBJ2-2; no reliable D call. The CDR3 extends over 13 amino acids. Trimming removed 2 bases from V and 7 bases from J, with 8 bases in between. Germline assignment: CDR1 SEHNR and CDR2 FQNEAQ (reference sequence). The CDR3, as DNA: TGTGCCAGCAGCTTACGGCTAGGCGGGGAGCTGTTTTTT. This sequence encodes CASSLRLGGELFF.

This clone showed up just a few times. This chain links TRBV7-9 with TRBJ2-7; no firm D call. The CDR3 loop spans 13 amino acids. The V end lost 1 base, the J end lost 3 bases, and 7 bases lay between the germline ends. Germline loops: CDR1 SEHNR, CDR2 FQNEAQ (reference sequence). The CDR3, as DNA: TGTGCCAGCAGCTTAGGGGCCCTCTACGAGCAGTACTTC. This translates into CASSLGALYEQYF.

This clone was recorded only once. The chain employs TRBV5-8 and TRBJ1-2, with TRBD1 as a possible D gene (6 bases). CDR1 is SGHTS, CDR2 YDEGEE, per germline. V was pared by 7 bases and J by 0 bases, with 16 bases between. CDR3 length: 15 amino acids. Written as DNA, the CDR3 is TGTGCCAGCCGGATTGGACAGCTCCCTAACTATGGCTACACCTTC. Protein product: CASRIGQLPNYGYTF.

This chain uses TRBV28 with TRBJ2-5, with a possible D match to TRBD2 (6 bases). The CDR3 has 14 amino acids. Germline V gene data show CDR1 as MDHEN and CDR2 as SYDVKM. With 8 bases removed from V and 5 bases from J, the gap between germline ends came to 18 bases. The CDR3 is CASCQVGEEETQYF. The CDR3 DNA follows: TGTGCCAGCTGCCAAGTCGGGGAGGAGGAGACCCAGTACTTC.

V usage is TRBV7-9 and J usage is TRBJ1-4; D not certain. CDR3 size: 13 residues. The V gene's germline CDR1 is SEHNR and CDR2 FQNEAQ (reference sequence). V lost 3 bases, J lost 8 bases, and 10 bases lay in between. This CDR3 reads CASSLGPYEKLFF. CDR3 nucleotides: TGTGCCAGCAGCTTGGGCCCCTACGAAAAACTGTTTTTT.